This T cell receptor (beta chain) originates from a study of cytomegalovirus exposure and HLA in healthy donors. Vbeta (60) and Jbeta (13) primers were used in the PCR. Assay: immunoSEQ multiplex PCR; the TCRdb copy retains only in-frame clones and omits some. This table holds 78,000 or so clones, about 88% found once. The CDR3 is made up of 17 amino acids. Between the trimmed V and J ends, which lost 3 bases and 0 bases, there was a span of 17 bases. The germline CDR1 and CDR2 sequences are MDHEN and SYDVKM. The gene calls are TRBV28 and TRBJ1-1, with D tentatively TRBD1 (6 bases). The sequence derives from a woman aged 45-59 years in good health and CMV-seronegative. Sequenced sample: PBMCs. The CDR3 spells CASSLAGRGPVNTEAFF. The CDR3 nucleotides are TGTGCCAGCAGTTTGGCAGGGCGGGGGCCAGTGAACACTGAAGCTTTCTTT.